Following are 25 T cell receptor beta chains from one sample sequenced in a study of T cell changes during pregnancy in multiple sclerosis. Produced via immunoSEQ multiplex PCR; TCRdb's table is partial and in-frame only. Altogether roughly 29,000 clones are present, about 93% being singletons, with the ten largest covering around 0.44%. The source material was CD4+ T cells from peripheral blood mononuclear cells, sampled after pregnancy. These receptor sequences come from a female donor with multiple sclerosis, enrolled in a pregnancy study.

CDR3 DNA: TGCGCCAGCAGCTTCGAGGGCGGGAATCAGCCCCAGCATTTT. It translates to CASSFEGGNQPQHF. V is TRBV5-1 and J is TRBJ1-5; D not certain. Germline V gene data show CDR1 as SGHRS and CDR2 as YFSETQ. This CDR3 spans 14 amino acids. V was shortened by 2 bases and J by 4 bases, with 10 bases between the two germline ends.

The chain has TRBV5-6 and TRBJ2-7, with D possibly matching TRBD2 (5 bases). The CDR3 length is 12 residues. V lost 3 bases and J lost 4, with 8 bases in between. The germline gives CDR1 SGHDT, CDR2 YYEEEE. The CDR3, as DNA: TGTGCCAGCAGCTGGGCGGGTTACGAGCAGTACTTC. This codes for CASSWAGYEQYF. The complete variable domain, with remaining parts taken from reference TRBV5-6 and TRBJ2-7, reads DAGVTQSPTHLIKTRGQQVTLRCSPKSGHDTVSWYQQALGQGPQFIFQYYEEEERQRGNFPDRFSGHQFPNYSSELNVNALLLGDSALYLCASSWAGYEQYFGPGTRLTVT.

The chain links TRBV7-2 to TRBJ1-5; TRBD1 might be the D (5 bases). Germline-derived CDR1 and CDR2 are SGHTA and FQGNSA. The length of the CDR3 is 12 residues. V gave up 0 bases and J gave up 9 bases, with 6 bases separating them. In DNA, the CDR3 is TGTGCCAGCAGCTTAGCGCAGGGGCCCCAGCATTTT. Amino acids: CASSLAQGPQHF.

The CDR3 region has the DNA TGTGCCAGTAGTATGCGGGCCTACGGCACAGATACGCAGTATTTT. Translated: CASSMRAYGTDTQYF. The J gene is TRBJ2-3, the V gene TRBV19, with TRBD2 as a possible D gene (5 bases). V was cut by 3 bases and J by 1 base, with 11 bases left in between. This CDR3 has 15 residues. Germline assignment: CDR1 LNHDA and CDR2 SQIVND (reference sequence).

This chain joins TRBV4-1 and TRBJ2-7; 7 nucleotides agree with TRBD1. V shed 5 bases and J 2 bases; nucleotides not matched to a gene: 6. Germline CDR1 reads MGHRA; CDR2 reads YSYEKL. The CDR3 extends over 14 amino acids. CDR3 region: CASSDPDRTYEQYF. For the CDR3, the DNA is TGCGCCAGCAGCGACCCGGACAGGACCTACGAGCAGTACTTC.

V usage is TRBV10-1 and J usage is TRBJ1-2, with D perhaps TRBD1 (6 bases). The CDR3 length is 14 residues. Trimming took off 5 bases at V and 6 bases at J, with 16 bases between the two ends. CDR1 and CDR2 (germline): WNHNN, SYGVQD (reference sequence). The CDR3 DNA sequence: TGCGCCAGCAGTCTCAGCTCCAGGGGAAATGGCTACACCTTC. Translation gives CASSLSSRGNGYTF.

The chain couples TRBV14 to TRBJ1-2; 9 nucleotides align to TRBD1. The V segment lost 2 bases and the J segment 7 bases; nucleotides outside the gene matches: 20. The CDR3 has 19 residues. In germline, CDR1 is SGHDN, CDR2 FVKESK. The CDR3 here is CASSQSLGRTGVLRVGYTF. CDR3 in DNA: TGTGCCAGCAGCCAATCCTTAGGAAGGACAGGGGTGTTACGGGTTGGCTACACCTTC.

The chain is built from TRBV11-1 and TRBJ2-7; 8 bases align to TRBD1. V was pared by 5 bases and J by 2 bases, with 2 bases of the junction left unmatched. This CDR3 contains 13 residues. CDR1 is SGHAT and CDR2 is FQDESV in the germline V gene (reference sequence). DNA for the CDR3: TGTGCCAGCAGCCGGACAGGGACCTACGAGCAGTACTTC. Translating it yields CASSRTGTYEQYF.

CDR3 loop: CASSIGLAGGSLSTDTQYF. CDR3 in DNA: TGTGCCAGCAGCATTGGACTAGCGGGGGGTTCTCTAAGCACAGATACGCAGTATTTT. This chain uses TRBV9 with TRBJ2-3; 14 bases are a match to TRBD2. In germline, CDR1 is SGDLS, CDR2 YYNGEE. The CDR3 is 19 amino acids. V lost 4 bases, J lost 0 bases, and 10 bases stayed unmatched. The entire variable domain, with the rest obtained from reference TRBV9 and TRBJ2-3, is as follows: DSGVTQTPKHLITATGQRVTLRCSPRSGDLSVYWYQQSLDQGLQFLIQYYNGEERAKGNILERFSAQQFPDLHSELNLSSLELGDSALYFCASSIGLAGGSLSTDTQYFGPGTRLTVL.

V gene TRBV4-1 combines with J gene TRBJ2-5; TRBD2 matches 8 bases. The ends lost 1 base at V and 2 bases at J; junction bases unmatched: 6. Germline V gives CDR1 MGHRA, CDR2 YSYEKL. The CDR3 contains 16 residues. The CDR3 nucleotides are TGCGCCAGCAGCCAAGGGGCTAGCGGGTTACAAGAGACCCAGTACTTC. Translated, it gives CASSQGASGLQETQYF.

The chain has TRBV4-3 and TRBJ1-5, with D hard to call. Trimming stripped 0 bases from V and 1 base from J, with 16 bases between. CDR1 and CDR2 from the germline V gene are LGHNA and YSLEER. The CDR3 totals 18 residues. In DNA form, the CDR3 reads TGCGCCAGCAGCCAAGAGCTCCCAGGAGGAAGAAGCAATCAGCCCCAGCATTTT. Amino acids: CASSQELPGGRSNQPQHF.

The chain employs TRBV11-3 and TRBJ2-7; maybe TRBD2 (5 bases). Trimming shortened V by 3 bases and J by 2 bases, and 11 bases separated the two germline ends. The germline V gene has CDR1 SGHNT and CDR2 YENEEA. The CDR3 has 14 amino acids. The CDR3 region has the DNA TGTGCCAGCAGCTTTTCCGGGAACACCTACGAGCAGTACTTC. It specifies CASSFSGNTYEQYF.

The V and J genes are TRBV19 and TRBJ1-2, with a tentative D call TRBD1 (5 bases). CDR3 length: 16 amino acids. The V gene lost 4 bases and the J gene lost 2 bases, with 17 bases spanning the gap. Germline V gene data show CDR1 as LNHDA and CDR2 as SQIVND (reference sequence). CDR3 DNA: TGTGCCAGTAGTACCGGGTCCGGGGGTTTAAACTATGGCTACACCTTC. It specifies CASSTGSGGLNYGYTF.

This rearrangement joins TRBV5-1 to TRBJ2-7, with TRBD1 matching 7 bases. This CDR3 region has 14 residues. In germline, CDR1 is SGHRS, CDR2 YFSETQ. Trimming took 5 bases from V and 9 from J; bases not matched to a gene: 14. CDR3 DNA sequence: TGCGCCAGCAGATCCGCCTGGACAGGCCGCGGGCAGTACTTC. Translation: CASRSAWTGRGQYF.

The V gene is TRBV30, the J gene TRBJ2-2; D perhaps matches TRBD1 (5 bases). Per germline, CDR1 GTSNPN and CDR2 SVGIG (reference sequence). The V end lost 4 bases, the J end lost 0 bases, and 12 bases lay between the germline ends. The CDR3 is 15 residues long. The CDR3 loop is CAWNRGHTNTGELFF. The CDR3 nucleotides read TGTGCCTGGAACCGCGGACACACGAACACCGGGGAGCTGTTTTTT.

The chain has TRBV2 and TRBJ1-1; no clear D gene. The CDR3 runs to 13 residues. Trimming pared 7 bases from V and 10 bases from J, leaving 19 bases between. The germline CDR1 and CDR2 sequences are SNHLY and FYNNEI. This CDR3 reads CASILDLGSRAFF. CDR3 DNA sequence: TGTGCCAGCATCCTGGACCTCGGGAGTAGAGCTTTCTTT.

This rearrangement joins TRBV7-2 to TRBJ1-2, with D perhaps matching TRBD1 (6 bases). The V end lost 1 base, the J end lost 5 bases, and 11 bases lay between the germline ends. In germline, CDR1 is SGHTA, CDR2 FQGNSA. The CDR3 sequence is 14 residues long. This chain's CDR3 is CASSLGTAFYGYTF. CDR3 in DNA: TGTGCCAGCAGCTTAGGGACAGCCTTTTATGGCTACACCTTC.

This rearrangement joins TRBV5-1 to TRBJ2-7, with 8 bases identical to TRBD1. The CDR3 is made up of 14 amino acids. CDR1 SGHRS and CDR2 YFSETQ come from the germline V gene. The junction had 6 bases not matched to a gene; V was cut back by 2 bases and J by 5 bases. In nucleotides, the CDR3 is TGCGCCAGCAGCTTAGACAGGGGCGTTGACGAGCAGTACTTC. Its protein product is CASSLDRGVDEQYF.

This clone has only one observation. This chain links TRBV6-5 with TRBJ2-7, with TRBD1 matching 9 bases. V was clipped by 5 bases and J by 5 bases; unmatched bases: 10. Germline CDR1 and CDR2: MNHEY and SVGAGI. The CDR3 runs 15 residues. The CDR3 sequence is CASSLPGQGSNEQYF. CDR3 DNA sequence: TGTGCCAGCAGTCTGCCGGGACAGGGTTCCAACGAGCAGTACTTC.

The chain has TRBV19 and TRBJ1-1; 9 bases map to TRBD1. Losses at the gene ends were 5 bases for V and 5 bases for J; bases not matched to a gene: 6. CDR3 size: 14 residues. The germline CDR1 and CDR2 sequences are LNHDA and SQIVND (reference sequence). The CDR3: CASSRTGAGTEAFF. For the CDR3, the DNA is TGTGCCAGTAGTCGGACAGGGGCGGGTACTGAAGCTTTCTTT.

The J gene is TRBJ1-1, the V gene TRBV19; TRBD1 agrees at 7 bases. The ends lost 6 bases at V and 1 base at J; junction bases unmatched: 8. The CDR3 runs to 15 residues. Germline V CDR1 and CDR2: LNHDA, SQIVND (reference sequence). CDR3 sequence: CASREGGTANTEAFF. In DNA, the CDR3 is TGTGCCAGTAGAGAAGGGGGGACAGCGAACACTGAAGCTTTCTTT.

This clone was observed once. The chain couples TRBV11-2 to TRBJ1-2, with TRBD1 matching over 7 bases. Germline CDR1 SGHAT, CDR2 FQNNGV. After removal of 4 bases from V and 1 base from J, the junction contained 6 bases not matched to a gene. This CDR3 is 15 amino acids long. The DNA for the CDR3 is TGTGCCAGCAGCTCAGGGACAGTCTTTAACTATGGCTACACCTTC. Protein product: CASSSGTVFNYGYTF.

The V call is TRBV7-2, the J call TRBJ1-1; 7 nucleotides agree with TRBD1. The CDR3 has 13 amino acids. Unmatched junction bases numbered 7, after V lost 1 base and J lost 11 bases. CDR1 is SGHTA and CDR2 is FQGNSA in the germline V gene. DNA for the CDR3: TGTGCCAGCAGCTTAGACAGGAGGGGGCACGCTTTCTTT. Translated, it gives CASSLDRRGHAFF.

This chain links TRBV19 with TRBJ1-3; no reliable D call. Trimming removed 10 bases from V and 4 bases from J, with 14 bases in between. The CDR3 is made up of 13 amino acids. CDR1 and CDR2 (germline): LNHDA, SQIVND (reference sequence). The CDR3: CATRRGPGNTIYF. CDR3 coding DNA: TGTGCCACCCGGCGGGGTCCCGGAAACACCATATATTTT. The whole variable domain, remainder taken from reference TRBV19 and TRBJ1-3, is DGGITQSPKYLFRKEGQNVTLSCEQNLNHDAMYWYRQDPGQGLRLIYYSQIVNDFQKGDIAEGYSVSREKKESFPLTVTSAQKNPTAFYLCATRRGPGNTIYFGEGSWLTVV.

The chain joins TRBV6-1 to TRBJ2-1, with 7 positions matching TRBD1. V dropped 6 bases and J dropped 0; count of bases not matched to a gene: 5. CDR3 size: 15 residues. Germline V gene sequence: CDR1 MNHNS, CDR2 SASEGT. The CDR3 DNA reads TGTGCCAGCAGATGGGACAGAAACTCCTACAATGAGCAGTTCTTC. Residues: CASRWDRNSYNEQFF.